Shown below are 2 T cell receptor beta chains from a single sample sequenced in a study of blood T cells in healthy people across ages (dated by TCRdb to the mid-2010s). The method behind the library was 5' RACE. TCRdb lists the instrument as Illumina HiSeq 2500. A second PCR of roughly 7 to 12 cycles was performed with a sample-barcoded 5' primer and a J-beta primer mix. The public reads were reanalyzed by TCRdb: fastp trimming at Q25, MiXCR alignment, in-frame beta chains only. Entries are consolidated by CDR3 protein sequence, retaining the most common genes and DNA. For this sample the table gives roughly 680,000 distinct CDR3 sequences, of which around 50% were detected only once. The ten biggest clones cover 13% of the sample. Sequenced sample: blood. These receptor sequences come from an elderly woman in good health.

This clonotype appeared a single time. The chain combines TRBV7-9 with TRBJ1-6; D unclear. The CDR3 consists of 12 residues. Trimming removed 4 bases at V and 9 bases at J, with 7 bases between. Germline V lookup: CDR1 SEHNR, CDR2 FQNEAQ (reference sequence). In DNA, the CDR3 is TGTGCCAGCAGCTCCGACCGTTCACCCCTCCACTTT. Protein sequence: CASSSDRSPLHF. Complete variable domain (other parts from reference TRBV7-9 and TRBJ1-6): DTGVSQNPRHKITKRGQNVTFRCDPISEHNRLYWYRQTLGQGPEFLTYFQNEAQLEKSRLLSDRFSAERPKGSFSTLEIQRTEQGDSAMYLCASSSDRSPLHFGNGTRLTVT.

This clonotype was seen more than once but under ten times. This may stem from a read error, because a much larger clone lies one nucleotide away. The chain combines TRBV6-5 with TRBJ1-1; D is undetermined. This CDR3 is 13 amino acids long. Per the germline V gene, CDR1 is MNHEY and CDR2 is SVGAGI. V lost 5 bases and J lost 5, with 12 bases in between. This CDR3 reads CASSDGVRTEAFF. CDR3 nucleotides: TGTGCCAGCAGTGACGGCGTTCGGACTGAAGCTTTCTTT.